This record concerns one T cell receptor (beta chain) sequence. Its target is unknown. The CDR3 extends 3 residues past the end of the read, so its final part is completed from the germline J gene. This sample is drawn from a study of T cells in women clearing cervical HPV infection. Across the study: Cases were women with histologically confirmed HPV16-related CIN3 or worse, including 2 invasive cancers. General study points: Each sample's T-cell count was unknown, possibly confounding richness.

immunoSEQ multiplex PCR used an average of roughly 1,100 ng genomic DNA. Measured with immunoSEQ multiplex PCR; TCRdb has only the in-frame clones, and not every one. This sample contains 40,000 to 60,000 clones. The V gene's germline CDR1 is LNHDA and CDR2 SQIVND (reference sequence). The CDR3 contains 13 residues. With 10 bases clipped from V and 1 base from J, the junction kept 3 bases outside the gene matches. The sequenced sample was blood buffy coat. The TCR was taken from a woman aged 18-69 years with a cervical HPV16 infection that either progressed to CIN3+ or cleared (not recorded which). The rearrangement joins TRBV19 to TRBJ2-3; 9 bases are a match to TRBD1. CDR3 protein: CATRTGGTDTQYF. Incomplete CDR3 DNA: TGTGCCACCCGGACAGGGGGCACAGATACG. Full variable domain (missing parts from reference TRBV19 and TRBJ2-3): DGGITQSPKYLFRKEGQNVTLSCEQNLNHDAMYWYRQDPGQGLRLIYYSQIVNDFQKGDIAEGYSVSREKKESFPLTVTSAQKNPTAFYLCATRTGGTDTQYFGPGTRLTVL.